These 21 T cell receptor beta chains were sequenced from one sample in a study of breast tumors, draining lymph nodes, adjacent tissues. From the multiplex PCR reads, TCRdb called clonotypes with MiXCR, one entry per CDR3 protein. Counted here are approximately 200,000 distinct CDR3 sequences, approximately 31% occurring once; the ten biggest clones make up 4.3%. Samples came from axillary lymph nodes draining the breast cancer. Sequenced input: axillary lymph node tissue. The receptors derive from a female donor with breast cancer. Some clones in this sample may be carry-over from other donors' samples.

This clonotype showed up many times. The rearrangement links TRBV20-1 to TRBJ2-5; D possibly corresponds to TRBD1 (6 bases). This CDR3 is 10 amino acids long. Germline CDR1 DFQATT, CDR2 SNEGSKA (reference sequence). The V end was cut by 5 bases, the J end by 5 bases, with 6 bases between. CDR3 region: CSAQGETQYF. In DNA form, the CDR3 reads TGCAGTGCTCAGGGGGAGACCCAGTACTTC.

Many counts were recorded for this clonotype. The chain links TRBV11-3 to TRBJ2-5, with TRBD2 matching 9 bases. The CDR3 runs 16 residues. Trimming removed 5 bases from V and 1 base from J; junction bases left unmatched: 8. Germline CDR1 reads SGHNT; CDR2 reads YENEEA. The CDR3 here is CASSHARGGAQETQYF. The CDR3 DNA is TGTGCCAGCAGCCATGCCCGCGGGGGGGCCCAAGAGACCCAGTACTTC.

This clonotype was observed many times. This chain connects TRBV2 to TRBJ2-1; possibly TRBD1 for D (6 bases). This CDR3 spans 13 amino acids. Germline lookup yields CDR1 SNHLY and CDR2 FYNNEI. V was clipped by 5 bases and J by 3 bases, with 8 bases between them. This CDR3 reads CASSTGLYNEQFF. In DNA, the CDR3 is TGTGCCAGCAGTACAGGGCTCTACAATGAGCAGTTCTTC. The full variable domain, completed using reference TRBV2 and TRBJ2-1, is EPEVTQTPSHQVTQMGQEVILRCVPISNHLYFYWYRQILGQKVEFLVSFYNNEISEKSEIFDDQFSVERPDGSNFTLKIRSTKLEDSAMYFCASSTGLYNEQFFGPGTRLTVL.

In its sample, this clonotype was seen many times. The rearrangement uses TRBV20-1 and TRBJ1-5; D not certain. CDR3 length: 12 amino acids. V was trimmed by 2 bases and J by 9 bases, leaving 11 bases between them. Germline CDR1 and CDR2: DFQATT and SNEGSKA (reference sequence). The CDR3 DNA sequence: TGCAGTGCTAGACCTGCGGGAGGGCCCCAGCATTTT. This encodes CSARPAGGPQHF.

Only a few counts were recorded for this clonotype. This chain connects TRBV3-1 to TRBJ2-3; 10 positions agree with TRBD1. Trimming at V came to 1 base and at J to 4 bases, leaving 5 bases not matched to a gene. The CDR3 is 16 residues long. The germline V gene encodes CDR1 LGHDT and CDR2 YNNKEL (reference sequence). CDR3 nucleotide sequence: TGTGCCAGCAGCCAAGTGACAGGGGGCGAGGCAGATACGCAGTATTTT. Translating it yields CASSQVTGGEADTQYF.

This clonotype occurred many times. This chain connects TRBV2 to TRBJ2-3; no firm D call. The CDR3 consists of 13 residues. The V and J ends lost 7 bases and 0 bases respectively, with 8 bases between them. Germline V lookup: CDR1 SNHLY, CDR2 FYNNEI. The CDR3 sequence is CASMETSTDTQYF. The CDR3 coding sequence is TGTGCCAGCATGGAGACTAGCACAGATACGCAGTATTTT.

The chain couples TRBV29-1 to TRBJ2-5, with 9 bases matching TRBD2. From germline, CDR1 is SQVTM and CDR2 ANQGSEA. The CDR3 sequence is 14 residues long. Trimming at V came to 4 bases and at J to 5 bases, leaving 8 bases not matched to a gene. CDR3: CSVARSSGVETQYF. The CDR3 DNA reads TGCAGCGTTGCTCGTTCTAGCGGGGTGGAGACCCAGTACTTC.

This clonotype was observed many times. The chain combines TRBV29-1 with TRBJ2-1; D not resolved. Germline-derived CDR1 and CDR2 are SQVTM and ANQGSEA. Trimming removed 2 bases at V and 3 bases at J, with 5 bases between. The CDR3 sequence is 12 residues long. The CDR3 DNA sequence: TGCAGCGTTGAATCTCGCTACAATGAGCAGTTCTTC. Translating gives CSVESRYNEQFF.

In this sample, this clonotype turned up many times. V is TRBV5-1 and J is TRBJ2-3, with 9 bases fitting TRBD1. The germline V gene has CDR1 SGHRS and CDR2 YFSETQ. V lost 4 bases, J lost 0 bases, and 6 bases stayed unmatched. The CDR3 consists of 16 residues. The CDR3 nucleotides read TGCGCCAGCAGCGGAGCGGGACAGGGAAGCACAGATACGCAGTATTTT. This gives the protein CASSGAGQGSTDTQYF.

This clonotype occurred many times. The rearrangement uses TRBV11-2 and TRBJ2-4, with D unclear. The germline V gene encodes CDR1 SGHAT and CDR2 FQNNGV. V was trimmed by 0 bases and J by 4 bases, leaving 7 bases between them. The length of the CDR3 is 14 residues. CDR3 in amino acids: CASSLDRGKNIQYF. The CDR3 DNA follows: TGTGCCAGCAGCTTAGATCGAGGAAAAAACATTCAGTACTTC.

The chain uses TRBV5-8 and TRBJ2-1; D is undetermined. With 2 bases removed from V and 5 bases from J, the gap between germline ends came to 20 bases. There are 17 residues in the CDR3. Germline V gene data show CDR1 as SGHTS and CDR2 as YDEGEE. The CDR3, as DNA: TGTGCCAGCAGCTTACCCGACCCCGGGCTATCAAACAATGAGCAGTTCTTC. Translating gives CASSLPDPGLSNNEQFF.

The chain recombines TRBV6-1 with TRBJ2-3; possibly TRBD1 for D (6 bases). Trimming stripped 3 bases from V and 2 bases from J, with 12 bases between. The CDR3 length is 15 residues. Per germline, CDR1 MNHNS and CDR2 SASEGT. CDR3 nucleotides: TGTGCCAGCAGTGATAAGGGACACCCCACAGATACGCAGTATTTT. This sequence encodes CASSDKGHPTDTQYF.

This clonotype was observed a few times. This clone may be a read error of a much larger clone one base away. This sequence joins TRBV5-8 and TRBJ2-1; D call uncertain. V lost 2 bases and J 9 bases, leaving 9 bases between the germline ends. Germline CDR1 and CDR2: SGHTS and YDEGEE. CDR3 size: 12 residues. The CDR3 loop is CASSLWNTEQFF. The CDR3 DNA reads as TGTGCCAGCAGCTTATGGAACACTGAGCAGTTCTTC.

This clonotype was detected only a few times. J is TRBJ1-5 and V is TRBV28; D is unresolved. V was shortened by 2 bases and J by 0 bases, with 11 bases between the two germline ends. The CDR3 runs 16 residues. Per germline, CDR1 MDHEN and CDR2 SYDVKM. In nucleotides, the CDR3 is TGTGCCAGCAGTTTAGTAACTGTTACTAGCAATCAGCCCCAGCATTTT. Residues: CASSLVTVTSNQPQHF.

This clonotype was recorded many times. The chain combines TRBV10-3 with TRBJ2-1; D call uncertain. CDR3 size: 12 residues. The V and J ends lost 6 bases and 6 bases respectively, with 9 bases between them. Germline CDR1 is ENHRY and CDR2 is SYGVKD. The chain's CDR3 is CAIRTPSNEQFF. CDR3 bases: TGTGCCATCAGGACACCTTCCAATGAGCAGTTCTTC.

With respect to this clonotype: This may arise from a read error, as a much more abundant clone is one base away. V gene TRBV5-4 combines with J gene TRBJ2-5; 8 nucleotides align to TRBD2. V lost 3 bases to trimming and J lost 9 bases; unmatched junction nucleotides: 13. Germline values: CDR1 SGHNT, CDR2 YYREEE (reference sequence). The CDR3 totals 15 residues. This CDR3 is CASSSRTTGGEAQYF. For the CDR3, the DNA is TGTGCCAGCAGCTCAAGGACTACCGGGGGGGAGGCCCAGTACTTC.

The rearrangement joins TRBV7-3 to TRBJ2-3; the match to TRBD2 covers 12 bases. CDR1 SGHTA and CDR2 FQGTGA come from the germline V gene. V trimming: 0 bases; J trimming: 8 bases; junction bases outside the gene matches: 12. There are 18 residues in the CDR3. This CDR3 reads CASSLTASGGERKGTQYF. CDR3 DNA sequence: TGTGCCAGCAGCTTAACGGCTAGCGGGGGGGAACGGAAGGGTACGCAGTATTTT.

The table lists this clonotype with many counts. J is TRBJ2-3 and V is TRBV12-3 or TRBV12-4; TRBD2 aligns across 9 bases. The V and J ends lost 4 bases and 0 bases, in that order; junction bases with no gene match: 8. The CDR3 loop spans 17 amino acids. The chain's CDR3 is CASSSSPSGVSTDTQYF. In nucleotides, the CDR3 is TGTGCCAGCAGTTCCTCCCCTAGCGGGGTTAGCACAGATACGCAGTATTTT.

This clonotype occurred a few times. A much larger clonotype is one base distant, so this may be a read error. V usage is TRBV6-1 and J usage is TRBJ2-1; TRBD2 aligns across 12 bases. Per the germline V gene, CDR1 is MNHNS and CDR2 is SASEGT. With 6 bases clipped from V and 2 bases from J, the junction kept 2 bases outside the gene matches. The CDR3 extends over 15 amino acids. Here the CDR3 DNA reads TGTGCCAGCAGGCCTAGCGGGGGGGCCTACAATGAGCAGTTCTTC. Translated, it gives CASRPSGGAYNEQFF.

This rearrangement joins TRBV30 to TRBJ1-3; tentative D call: TRBD1 (5 bases). The V end lost 2 bases, the J end lost 7 bases, and 24 bases lay between the germline ends. The CDR3 runs 17 residues. The germline V gene encodes CDR1 GTSNPN and CDR2 SVGIG (reference sequence). This CDR3 is CAWSQATGTSGGNTIYF. The CDR3 bases are TGTGCCTGGAGTCAGGCAACCGGGACCTCAGGAGGGAACACCATATATTTT.

This clonotype was detected ten times or more. The conserved phenylalanine or tryptophan is not found at the CDR3 terminus, so this likely reflects a read error. The gene calls are TRBV20-1 and TRBJ1-5, with 7 bases identical to TRBD1. Germline lookup yields CDR1 DFQATT and CDR2 SNEGSKA (reference sequence). The CDR3 covers 14 residues. V lost 2 bases, J lost 3 bases, and 4 bases stayed unmatched. The DNA of the CDR3 is TGCAGTGCTAGAAGAGGACAGGTCAATCAGCCCCAGCATTCT. Protein: CSARRGQVNQPQHS.